This is a list of T cell receptor beta chains from one sample in a study of cytomegalovirus exposure and HLA in healthy donors. The repertoire was sequenced with immunoSEQ multiplex PCR; TCRdb's copy has only in-frame clones and lacks some. The repertoire table contains over 100,000 clones. What was sequenced was PBMCs. The receptors were gathered from a woman in her forties in good health and CMV-seropositive. Each CDR3 is given with its conserved first and last residue.

V	J	length	CDR3
TRBV2	TRBJ2-5	14	CASTRLAFQETQYF
TRBV29-1	TRBJ2-7	12	CSAGQGRYEQYF
TRBV27	TRBJ2-7	13	CASSLRERDEQYF
TRBV10-3	TRBJ1-2	17	CAISEPTRAGGAYGYTF
TRBV4-1	TRBJ1-1	17	CASSQDERGRMNTEAFF
TRBV5-1	TRBJ1-5	14	CASSSGQGEQPQHF
TRBV19	TRBJ2-1	14	CASSSGQTYNEQFF
TRBV7-3	TRBJ2-1	15	CASSSRHRESNEQFF
TRBV7-9	TRBJ1-1	16	CASSEQGRLADTEAFF
TRBV6-1	TRBJ2-4	13	CASSESQRRIQYF
TRBV11-2	TRBJ2-7	16	CASSFNPGLGAYEQYF
TRBV19	TRBJ2-7	11	CATGTAYEQYF
TRBV19	TRBJ1-1	15	CASSIPDRGGTEAFF
TRBV19	TRBJ1-3	14	CASNHRSSGNTIYF
TRBV29-1	TRBJ2-7	13	CSARRDTSYEQYF
TRBV5-4	TRBJ1-4	14	CASSLGPGGEKLFF
TRBV27	TRBJ1-2	15	CASSSAGQIVYGYTF
TRBV7-6	TRBJ2-2	16	CASSLGSSGSVGELFF
TRBV9	TRBJ1-1	14	CASSQQGVNTEAFF
TRBV28	TRBJ1-1	14	CASSLPPREAEAFF
TRBV5-4	TRBJ2-7	13	CASSLPHGYEQYF
TRBV5-1	TRBJ2-3	15	CASSPRTGSTDTQYF
TRBV5-1	TRBJ2-1	15	CASSLRSAGGNEQFF
TRBV2	TRBJ1-2	13	CASSVGDSYGYTF
TRBV5-1	TRBJ1-5	14	CASSLGQGIQPQHF
TRBV11-2	TRBJ1-1	14	CASSTEHFGTEAFF
TRBV5-5	TRBJ1-5	18	CASSLEPGGRGNNQPQHF
TRBV29-1	TRBJ2-7	13	CSVDREGSYEQYF
TRBV4-1	TRBJ1-5	15	CASSQDTGSNQPQHF